The 27 T cell receptor beta chains below all came from one sample that was sequenced in a study of cytomegalovirus exposure and HLA in healthy donors. With 60 Vbeta and 13 Jbeta primers, the PCR was carried out. TCRdb keeps only in-frame clones here, not all; method: immunoSEQ multiplex PCR. The data show some 140,000 clones, around 77% seen once. Sequences were obtained from PBMCs. All receptors derive from a man younger than 45 in good health.

V usage is TRBV11-3 and J usage is TRBJ1-5; possible D gene TRBD1, 6 bases. The CDR3 is made up of 12 amino acids. The V gene lost 5 bases and the J gene lost 5 bases, with 7 bases spanning the gap. Germline CDR1 is SGHNT and CDR2 is YENEEA. CDR3 protein: CASSEGDQPQHF. DNA of the CDR3: TGTGCCAGCAGCGAGGGGGATCAGCCCCAGCATTTT.

The chain combines TRBV7-9 with TRBJ2-2; 10 bases align to TRBD2. This CDR3 region has 14 residues. The V segment lost 5 bases and the J segment 5 bases; nucleotides outside the gene matches: 2. The germline gives CDR1 SEHNR, CDR2 FQNEAQ (reference sequence). The DNA for the CDR3 is TGTGCCAGCAGCAGCGGGGGGGGAACCGGGGAGCTGTTTTTT. It is translated as CASSSGGGTGELFF.

This rearrangement joins TRBV19 to TRBJ2-3; maybe TRBD2 (6 bases). V lost 4 bases and J lost 2, with 16 bases in between. The CDR3 loop spans 16 amino acids. Germline values: CDR1 LNHDA, CDR2 SQIVND (reference sequence). This CDR3 is CASSKPEGPVTDTQYF. The CDR3 DNA sequence: TGTGCCAGTAGTAAACCGGAGGGCCCTGTCACAGATACGCAGTATTTT.

The chain combines TRBV5-4 with TRBJ2-7, with D tentatively TRBD2 (7 bases). Germline CDR1 and CDR2: SGHNT and YYREEE (reference sequence). The length of the CDR3 is 14 residues. V was cut by 4 bases and J by 4 bases, with 15 bases left in between. The CDR3 spells CASSRGLAVYEQYF. The CDR3 nucleotides are TGTGCCAGCAGCCGGGGGCTAGCGGTTTACGAGCAGTACTTC.

This rearrangement joins TRBV2 to TRBJ2-1, with D hard to call. This CDR3 is built from 16 residues. The V and J ends lost 7 bases and 0 bases respectively, with 16 bases between them. Germline CDR1 reads SNHLY; CDR2 reads FYNNEI. CDR3 DNA sequence: TGTGCCAGCACTGCGCCCTTAGGCGGCTCCTACAATGAGCAGTTCTTC. Translation gives CASTAPLGGSYNEQFF.

The V call is TRBV5-8, the J call TRBJ1-3; D is uncertain. This CDR3 is 16 amino acids long. Germline loops: CDR1 SGHTS, CDR2 YDEGEE. Trimming took 0 bases from V and 2 from J, leaving 12 bases between them. The CDR3 spells CASSLVASGTGNTIYF. In DNA form, the CDR3 reads TGTGCCAGCAGCTTGGTGGCTTCGGGAACTGGAAACACCATATATTTT.

V gene TRBV7-3 combines with J gene TRBJ2-1; D might be TRBD2 (5 bases). The germline V gene encodes CDR1 SGHTA and CDR2 FQGTGA. The CDR3 contains 15 residues. V lost 2 bases, J lost 7 bases, and 15 bases lay in between. DNA of the CDR3: TGTGCCAGCAGCTTAGTAGCGCTGGGTGAAAATGAGCAGTTCTTC. The encoded protein is CASSLVALGENEQFF.

The chain is built from TRBV28 and TRBJ2-7; 13 bases fit TRBD2. The CDR3 has 19 amino acids. Germline V gene lookup returns CDR1 MDHEN and CDR2 SYDVKM. V lost 6 bases and J lost 2; bases outside the gene matches: 16. CDR3 region: CASRPPMKTSGRAAYEQYF. The CDR3 region has the DNA TGTGCCAGCAGGCCACCTATGAAAACTAGCGGGAGGGCCGCCTACGAGCAGTACTTC.

This chain uses TRBV25-1 with TRBJ2-7; perhaps TRBD2 as D (5 bases). Germline CDR1 reads MGHDK; CDR2 reads SYGVNS. Trimming left V 2 bases short and J 0 bases short, with 14 bases between. This CDR3 spans 16 amino acids. The CDR3 DNA is TGTGCCAGCAGTGAACGCGGGCGTTTAAGCTCCTACGAGCAGTACTTC. Protein product: CASSERGRLSSYEQYF.

This chain links TRBV18 with TRBJ1-2; TRBD1 is a possible D gene (6 bases). Germline CDR1 reads KGHSH; CDR2 reads LQKENI. V was clipped by 2 bases and J by 7 bases, with 17 bases between them. This CDR3 region has 15 residues. The CDR3 DNA sequence: TGTGCCAGCTCACCAGAGGCAGGGGCCCGGGGTGGCTACACCTTC. Protein: CASSPEAGARGGYTF.

This chain joins TRBV27 and TRBJ2-7, with 7 bases that match TRBD1. Losses at the gene ends were 4 bases for V and 0 bases for J; bases not matched to a gene: 3. The CDR3 runs 14 residues. Germline lookup yields CDR1 MNHEY and CDR2 SMNVEV (reference sequence). CDR3 in amino acids: CASSWSGGSYEQYF. CDR3 nucleotide sequence: TGTGCCAGCAGTTGGTCAGGGGGCTCCTACGAGCAGTACTTC.

This chain joins TRBV7-8 and TRBJ1-4; 7 bases are a match to TRBD1. Germline CDR1 reads SGHVS; CDR2 reads FQNEAQ. With 3 bases clipped from V and 0 bases from J, the junction kept 7 bases outside the gene matches. The CDR3 has 17 residues. CDR3 protein: CASSFDPGGATNEKLFF. CDR3 DNA sequence: TGTGCCAGCAGCTTCGACCCAGGGGGTGCAACTAATGAAAAACTGTTTTTT.

As regards this clone: At one end, the junction sequence differs from germline, possibly due to a read error. J is TRBJ2-7 and V is TRBV30; tentatively, D is TRBD1 (6 bases). This CDR3 has 12 residues. Germline V gives CDR1 GTSNPN, CDR2 SVGIG (reference sequence). The CDR3 coding sequence is TGTGCCGGGCAGGGGCCCACCTACGAGCGGTACTTC. Its translation: CAGQGPTYERYF.

This clone was seen a handful of times. This chain connects TRBV5-1 to TRBJ1-4; 11 bases are shared with TRBD1. V gave up 3 bases and J gave up 8 bases; unmatched junction bases: 3. CDR1 and CDR2 (germline): SGHRS, YFSETQ. The CDR3 consists of 14 residues. CDR3 loop: CASSSGTGGEKLFF. CDR3 nucleotides: TGCGCCAGCAGCTCCGGGACAGGGGGAGAAAAACTGTTTTTT.

This chain connects TRBV9 to TRBJ1-1, with TRBD1 as a possible D gene (5 bases). The CDR3 runs to 13 residues. V was shortened by 7 bases and J by 6 bases, with 16 bases between the two germline ends. From germline, CDR1 is SGDLS and CDR2 YYNGEE. Here the CDR3 DNA reads TGTGCCAGCGCGACCGGGGGAGGCCCTGAAGCTTTCTTT. Its translation: CASATGGGPEAFF.

The rearrangement uses TRBV30 and TRBJ1-6; unclear D gene. V was clipped by 2 bases and J by 5 bases, with 7 bases between them. The CDR3 runs to 13 residues. The germline V gene encodes CDR1 GTSNPN and CDR2 SVGIG (reference sequence). In DNA form, the CDR3 reads TGTGCCTGGAGTCGAGTAGATAATTCACCCCTCCACTTT. Its protein product is CAWSRVDNSPLHF.

The genes are TRBV7-2 and TRBJ1-3; D is ambiguous. The CDR3 runs 15 residues. The germline V gene encodes CDR1 SGHTA and CDR2 FQGNSA. Between the trimmed V and J ends, which lost 2 bases and 3 bases, there was a span of 11 bases. The CDR3 DNA is TGTGCCAGCAGCTTAAATCGGGGTGTTGGAAACACCATATATTTT. Residues: CASSLNRGVGNTIYF.

The chain is built from TRBV9 and TRBJ1-3; D is uncertain. This CDR3 region has 15 residues. The V gene lost 0 bases and the J gene lost 0 bases, with 7 bases spanning the gap. CDR1 is SGDLS, CDR2 YYNGEE, per germline. DNA of the CDR3: TGTGCCAGCAGCGTAGTGTCAGACTCTGGAAACACCATATATTTT. Encoded protein: CASSVVSDSGNTIYF.

This clone was observed a single time. V and J are TRBV7-3 and TRBJ2-5; 9 bases agree with TRBD2. This CDR3 is 15 amino acids long. The ends lost 2 bases at V and 4 bases at J; junction bases unmatched: 5. Germline V CDR1 and CDR2: SGHTA, FQGTGA. CDR3 sequence reads: CASSLGGSGRETQYF. CDR3 coding DNA: TGTGCCAGCAGCTTAGGGGGTAGCGGGAGAGAGACCCAGTACTTC. Based on the CDR3 plus reference TRBV7-3 and TRBJ2-5, the full variable domain is GAGVSQTPSNKVTEKGKYVELRCDPISGHTALYWYRQSLGQGPEFLIYFQGTGAADDSGLPNDRFFAVRPEGSVSTLKIQRTERGDSAVYLCASSLGGSGRETQYFGPGTRLLVL.

The chain recombines TRBV6-1 with TRBJ2-6; a possible D gene is TRBD2 (5 bases). Germline CDR1 is MNHNS and CDR2 is SASEGT. CDR3 length: 15 residues. The V end was cut by 6 bases, the J end by 4 bases, with 13 bases between. CDR3 DNA sequence: TGTGCCAGCAGGGGAGTTCTGGAGGGGGCCAACGTCCTGACTTTC. Amino acids: CASRGVLEGANVLTF.

The rearrangement joins TRBV5-1 to TRBJ2-5; tentatively, D is TRBD2 (7 bases). The CDR3 has 14 amino acids. Trimming took off 0 bases at V and 5 bases at J, with 11 bases between the two ends. In germline, CDR1 is SGHRS, CDR2 YFSETQ. The CDR3 spells CASSLERGGETQYF. The DNA for the CDR3 is TGCGCCAGCAGCTTGGAGAGGGGGGGGGAGACCCAGTACTTC.

V and J are TRBV7-8 and TRBJ2-7; 8 bases line up with TRBD1. V dropped 5 bases and J dropped 2; count of bases not matched to a gene: 5. The V gene's germline CDR1 is SGHVS and CDR2 FQNEAQ. This CDR3 has 14 residues. The CDR3 here is CASSRDRRTYEQYF. In DNA form, the CDR3 reads TGTGCCAGCAGCCGGGACAGGAGAACCTACGAGCAGTACTTC.

The V gene is TRBV11-3, the J gene TRBJ1-6; D not resolved. Germline loops: CDR1 SGHNT, CDR2 YENEEA. The CDR3 is 14 residues long. V lost 4 bases, J lost 10 bases, and 14 bases lay in between. CDR3 region: CASSSEAGDSPLHF. CDR3 sequence (DNA): TGTGCCAGCAGCTCGGAGGCGGGAGACTCACCCCTCCACTTT.

The V gene is TRBV7-6, the J gene TRBJ1-1; 9 nucleotides agree with TRBD1. Per the germline V gene, CDR1 is SGHVS and CDR2 is FNYEAQ. The CDR3 covers 14 residues. The V gene end was trimmed by 4 bases and the J gene end by 5 bases; junction bases not matched to a gene: 5. This chain's CDR3 is CASSSTGGETEAFF. CDR3 in DNA: TGTGCCAGCAGCTCGACAGGGGGGGAAACTGAAGCTTTCTTT.

The CDR3 spells CAWSVGDRGNSPLHF. As DNA, the CDR3 is TGTGCCTGGAGTGTAGGGGACAGGGGTAATTCACCCCTCCACTTT. The V and J genes are TRBV30 and TRBJ1-6; 10 positions agree with TRBD1. This CDR3 contains 15 residues. The ends lost 0 bases at V and 6 bases at J; junction bases unmatched: 2. In germline, CDR1 is GTSNPN, CDR2 SVGIG (reference sequence).

The table lists this clone with a few counts. The chain is built from TRBV29-1 and TRBJ2-4, with D possibly matching TRBD1 (5 bases). V was trimmed by 1 base and J by 5 bases, leaving 12 bases between them. Germline CDR1 and CDR2: SQVTM and ANQGSEA. The CDR3 consists of 14 residues. CDR3 sequence: CSVEAPGFQNIQYF. CDR3 nucleotides: TGCAGCGTTGAAGCCCCAGGGTTCCAAAACATTCAGTACTTC.

This clone was seen more than once but under ten times. This rearrangement joins TRBV29-1 to TRBJ1-2, with a weak D call TRBD1 (5 bases). Trimming took 6 bases from V and 3 from J, leaving 11 bases between them. The CDR3 extends over 12 amino acids. Germline V gene lookup returns CDR1 SQVTM and CDR2 ANQGSEA. CDR3 residues: CSVPGGYYGYTF. CDR3 nucleotides: TGCAGCGTGCCGGGGGGGTACTATGGCTACACCTTC.